The rows below give T cell receptor beta chains drawn from one sample of a study of OX40 agonist ivuxolimab in advanced cancers. The data were produced by immunoSEQ multiplex PCR, yet TCRdb's version contains in-frame clones alone and is incomplete. The sample lists tens of thousands of clones, approximately 86% occurring once. This material consisted of CD4+ or CD8+ T cells sorted from blood, taken in a trial of the OX40 agonist ivuxolimab. These receptors were taken from an adult with an advanced solid tumor such as melanoma, head and neck, liver or kidney cancer. Both conserved end residues are part of each CDR3. The D gene is left open where the match is weak. Clone size is not always given. Where it is, it says once, few, many or a class for expanded clones.

d_call j_call clone_size cdr3_length v_call cdr3_aa cdr3_nt
. TRBJ2-2 . 18 TRBV12-5 CASGLVRDGSTNTGELFF TGTGCTAGTGGTTTGGTACGGGACGGCTCCACGAACACCGGGGAGCTGTTTTTT
TRBD2 TRBJ2-5 . 13 TRBV7-2 CASSASGGGTQYF TGTGCCAGCAGCGCCAGCGGGGGGGGGACCCAGTACTTC
. TRBJ1-5 . 15 TRBV11-2 CASSLDFGSNQPQHF TGTGCCAGCAGCTTAGATTTTGGGAGCAATCAGCCCCAGCATTTT
. TRBJ2-3 . 15 TRBV18 CASSPLITRTDTQYF TGTGCCAGCTCACCACTTATTACCCGGACAGATACGCAGTATTTT
. TRBJ1-3 . 15 TRBV6-1 CASSAVQSSGNTIYF TGTGCCAGCAGTGCCGTGCAGAGCTCTGGAAACACCATATATTTT
. TRBJ2-3 . 10 TRBV20-1 CSASGDTQYF TGCAGTGCTAGTGGAGATACGCAGTATTTT
. TRBJ2-7 . 12 TRBV7-8 CASSLTPHEQYF TGTGCCAGCAGCTTAACGCCCCACGAGCAGTACTTC
. TRBJ2-7 . 13 TRBV7-2 CASSPGTSPEQYF TGTGCCAGCAGCCCGGGGACTTCCCCCGAGCAGTACTTC
. TRBJ1-2 . 13 TRBV7-2 CASRRDGDYGYTF TGTGCCAGCCGACGGGACGGGGACTATGGCTACACCTTC
TRBD1 TRBJ1-5 . 19 TRBV7-8 CASSLTATGGHLSNQPQHF TGTGCCAGCAGCTTAACAGCGACAGGGGGCCATCTTAGCAATCAGCCCCAGCATTTT
. TRBJ2-5 . 16 TRBV5-4 CASSSTGVSGQETQYF TGTGCCAGCAGCTCCACCGGTGTTAGCGGACAAGAGACCCAGTACTTC
. TRBJ1-6 . 14 TRBV2 CASRRQARNSPLHF TGTGCCAGCAGACGACAGGCTCGAAATTCACCCCTCCACTTT
TRBD1 TRBJ1-1 . 19 TRBV4-1 CASSQEVASQGIWGTEAFF TGCGCCAGCAGCCAAGAGGTGGCGTCACAGGGGATCTGGGGCACTGAAGCTTTCTTT
. TRBJ1-6 . 17 TRBV7-2 CASSLVGGSSYNSPLHF TGTGCCAGCAGCTTAGTGGGGGGGAGCTCCTATAATTCACCCCTCCACTTT
TRBD1 TRBJ1-1 . 13 TRBV5-4 CASSITGVTEAFF TGTGCCAGCAGCATCACAGGGGTAACTGAAGCTTTCTTT
. TRBJ2-3 . 14 TRBV7-9 CASSLASVADTQYF TGTGCCAGCAGCTTAGCGAGCGTAGCAGATACGCAGTATTTT
. TRBJ2-1 . 11 TRBV28 CASSLGGIKFF TGTGCCAGCAGTTTAGGGGGCATTAAGTTCTTC
TRBD1 TRBJ2-5 . 15 TRBV6-5 CASRSGQGDRETQYF TGTGCCAGCAGGTCCGGACAGGGGGACCGGGAGACCCAGTACTTC
. TRBJ2-7 . 12 TRBV19 CASRGASYEQYF TGTGCCAGTCGGGGGGCCTCCTACGAGCAGTACTTC
. TRBJ1-4 . 14 TRBV5-1 CASSSLDFTEKLFF TGCGCCAGCAGCTCCTTGGATTTCACTGAAAAACTGTTTTTT
. TRBJ2-5 . 9 TRBV28 CASTPTSNF TGTGCCAGCACCCCGACCTCCAACTTC
. TRBJ1-1 . 14 TRBV7-3 CASSQGSYNTEAFF TGTGCCAGCAGCCAGGGGTCGTACAACACTGAAGCTTTCTTT
TRBD1 TRBJ1-4 . 16 TRBV18 CASSLQGALANEKLFF TGTGCCAGCTCACTCCAGGGGGCGCTGGCTAATGAAAAACTGTTTTTT
. TRBJ1-3 . 13 TRBV15 CATSRDHGNTIYF TGTGCCACCAGCAGAGATCATGGGAACACCATATATTTT
TRBD1 TRBJ1-4 . 15 TRBV27 CASTMFGTGGEKLFF TGTGCCAGCACCATGTTTGGGACAGGGGGGGAAAAACTGTTTTTT
TRBD2 TRBJ2-3 . 16 TRBV11-2 CASSLVNSGNGGSQYF TGTGCCAGCAGCTTGGTGAATAGCGGGAATGGTGGTTCGCAGTATTTT
. TRBJ1-2 . 14 TRBV28 CASSKIHLGAGYTF TGTGCCAGCAGTAAAATACACCTAGGGGCTGGCTACACCTTC
TRBD2 TRBJ2-7 . 15 TRBV9 CASSPRGGDVYEQYF TGTGCCAGCAGCCCCCGGGGGGGGGACGTGTACGAGCAGTACTTC
. TRBJ2-5 once 14 TRBV13 CASSYRALQETQYF TGTGCCAGCAGCTACCGGGCCCTCCAAGAGACCCAGTACTTC
TRBD2 TRBJ2-7 . 18 TRBV7-2 CASSLVSSGSRRYYEQYF TGTGCCAGCAGCTTAGTGTCTAGCGGGAGCAGACGGTACTACGAGCAGTACTTC
. TRBJ2-2 . 15 TRBV10-3 CAIRTNSGDTGELFF TGTGCCATCAGGACAAACAGCGGAGACACCGGGGAGCTGTTTTTT
TRBD2 TRBJ2-7 . 13 TRBV29-1 CSVGGLASHEQYF TGCAGCGTTGGGGGACTAGCGTCCCACGAGCAGTACTTC
. TRBJ2-1 once 13 TRBV7-2 CASSPGSYNEQFF TGTGCCAGCAGCCCAGGCTCCTACAATGAGCAGTTCTTC
TRBD2 TRBJ2-3 once 12 TRBV11-2 CASSSGGDTQYF TGTGCCAGCAGCTCCGGGGGGGATACGCAGTATTTT
. TRBJ1-5 . 16 TRBV7-8 CASSPDSHPFNQPQHF TGTGCCAGCAGCCCAGACAGTCATCCCTTCAATCAGCCCCAGCATTTT
. TRBJ1-2 . 11 TRBV7-9 CASSRGEGYTF TGTGCCAGCAGCCGGGGAGAAGGCTACACCTTC
. TRBJ2-1 . 10 TRBV27 CASSLHWEFF TGTGCCAGCAGCCTCCACTGGGAGTTCTTC
TRBD1 TRBJ1-2 . 14 TRBV29-1 CSVEPRAGGGGYTF TGCAGCGTTGAACCACGGGCAGGGGGCGGCGGCTACACCTTC
TRBD1 TRBJ2-7 . 15 TRBV27 CASSVQGTGPYEQYF TGTGCCAGCAGTGTCCAAGGGACAGGGCCCTACGAGCAGTACTTC
TRBD1 TRBJ2-5 . 14 TRBV7-9 CASSLDRGQETQYF TGTGCCAGCAGCTTAGACAGGGGCCAAGAGACCCAGTACTTC
TRBD1 TRBJ2-3 . 15 TRBV10-1 CASSFGTGGPDTQYF TGCGCCAGCAGTTTTGGAACAGGGGGCCCAGATACGCAGTATTTT
TRBD2 TRBJ2-1 . 15 TRBV4-3 CASSRAGGFMNEQFF TGCGCCAGCAGCCGGGCGGGAGGTTTCATGAATGAGCAGTTCTTC
. TRBJ1-3 . 13 TRBV15 CATSPPVRNTIYF TGTGCCACCAGTCCCCCTGTAAGAAACACCATATATTTT
. TRBJ2-1 . 13 TRBV6-5 CASRRGSGNEQFF TGTGCCAGCAGGCGGGGTAGCGGCAATGAGCAGTTCTTC
. TRBJ1-1 . 15 TRBV18 CASSPIAGENTEAFF TGTGCCAGCTCACCAATCGCAGGGGAAAACACTGAAGCTTTCTTT
. TRBJ1-3 . 15 TRBV6-5 CASSRIRGGGNTIYF TGTGCCAGCAGTCGGATTAGGGGCGGTGGAAACACCATATATTTT
TRBD2 TRBJ2-2 once 18 TRBV7-6 CASSLQLAGGPNTGELFF TGTGCCAGCAGCTTACAGCTAGCGGGAGGGCCAAACACCGGGGAGCTGTTTTTT
. TRBJ2-2 . 15 TRBV10-1 CASKRGEGNTGELFF TGCGCCAGCAAAAGGGGGGAGGGAAACACCGGGGAGCTGTTTTTT
TRBD1 TRBJ2-1 . 14 TRBV11-3 CASSSGGFDNEQFF TGTGCCAGCAGCTCAGGGGGTTTCGACAATGAGCAGTTCTTC
TRBD1 TRBJ1-5 . 16 TRBV15 CATSRVGGGSNQPQHF TGTGCCACCAGCAGAGTCGGAGGGGGCTCGAATCAGCCCCAGCATTTT
TRBD2 TRBJ2-7 . 16 TRBV5-1 CASSEGLAALLYEQYF TGCGCCAGCAGCGAAGGACTAGCGGCCCTCCTTTACGAGCAGTACTTC
. TRBJ1-1 once 15 TRBV4-2 CASSQDGRGWTEAFF TGTGCCAGCAGCCAAGATGGCAGGGGATGGACTGAAGCTTTCTTT
. TRBJ1-6 . 16 TRBV4-3 CASSQEAGQFNSPLHF TGCGCCAGCAGCCAAGAGGCAGGACAGTTTAATTCACCCCTCCACTTT
TRBD2 TRBJ2-3 . 16 TRBV7-2 CASRTPSGGAADTQYF TGTGCCAGCAGGACACCTAGCGGGGGGGCCGCAGATACGCAGTATTTT
TRBD1 TRBJ2-7 . 15 TRBV18 CASSWDRVGSYEQYF TGTGCCAGCTCATGGGACAGGGTGGGTTCCTACGAGCAGTACTTC
. TRBJ2-1 once 17 TRBV7-6 CASSSPRGSGPHNEQFF TGTGCCAGCAGCTCTCCCAGGGGTTCCGGACCTCACAATGAGCAGTTCTTC
TRBD2 TRBJ2-3 . 15 TRBV19 CASMWVAGRPDTQYF TGTGCCAGTATGTGGGTAGCGGGGAGGCCAGATACGCAGTATTTT
. TRBJ2-3 once 16 TRBV11-3 CASSLGGGITTDTQYF TGTGCCAGCAGCTTAGGTGGCGGGATTACGACAGATACGCAGTATTTT
. TRBJ2-1 . 12 TRBV9 CASGATYNEQFF TGTGCCAGCGGGGCGACCTACAATGAGCAGTTCTTC